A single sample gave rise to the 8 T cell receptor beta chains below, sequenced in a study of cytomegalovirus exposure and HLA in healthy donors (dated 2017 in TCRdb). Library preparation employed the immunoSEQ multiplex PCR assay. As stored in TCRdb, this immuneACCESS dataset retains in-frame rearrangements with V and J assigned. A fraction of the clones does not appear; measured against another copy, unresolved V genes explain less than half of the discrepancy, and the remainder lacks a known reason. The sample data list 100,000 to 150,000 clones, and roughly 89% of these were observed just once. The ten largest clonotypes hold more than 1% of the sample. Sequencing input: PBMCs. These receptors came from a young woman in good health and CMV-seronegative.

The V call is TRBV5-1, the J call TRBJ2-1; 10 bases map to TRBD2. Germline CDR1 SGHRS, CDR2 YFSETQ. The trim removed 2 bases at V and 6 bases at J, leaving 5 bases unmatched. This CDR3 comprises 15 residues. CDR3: CASSFLAGESNEQFF. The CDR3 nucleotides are TGCGCCAGCAGCTTCCTAGCGGGGGAATCCAATGAGCAGTTCTTC.

Written as DNA, the CDR3 is TGTGCCAGCAACACGGCAGGCCGACCCTACGAGCAGTACTTC. It specifies CASNTAGRPYEQYF. The V gene is TRBV6-6, the J gene TRBJ2-7, with D uncertain. Trimming cost V 7 bases and J 2 bases, with 15 bases left between them. Germline V gives CDR1 MNHNY, CDR2 SVGAGI (reference sequence). The CDR3 totals 14 residues.

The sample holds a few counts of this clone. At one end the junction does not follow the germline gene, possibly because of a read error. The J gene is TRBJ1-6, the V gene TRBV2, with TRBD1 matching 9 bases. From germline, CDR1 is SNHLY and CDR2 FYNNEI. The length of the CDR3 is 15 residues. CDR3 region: CASREGTGMNSPLHF. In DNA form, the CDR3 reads TGTGCCAGCAGGGAAGGGACAGGGATGAATTCACCCCTCCACTTT.

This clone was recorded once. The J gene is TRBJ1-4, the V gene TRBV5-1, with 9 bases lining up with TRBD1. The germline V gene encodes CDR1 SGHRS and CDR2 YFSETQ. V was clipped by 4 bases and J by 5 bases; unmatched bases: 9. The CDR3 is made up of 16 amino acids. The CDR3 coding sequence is TGCGCCAGCAGCGCCACCGGGACAGGGCAGAATGAAAAACTGTTTTTT. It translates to CASSATGTGQNEKLFF. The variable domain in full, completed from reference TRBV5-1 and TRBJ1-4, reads KAGVTQTPRYLIKTRGQQVTLSCSPISGHRSVSWYQQTPGQGLQFLFEYFSETQRNKGNFPGRFSGRQFSNSRSEMNVSTLELGDSALYLCASSATGTGQNEKLFFGSGTQLSVL.

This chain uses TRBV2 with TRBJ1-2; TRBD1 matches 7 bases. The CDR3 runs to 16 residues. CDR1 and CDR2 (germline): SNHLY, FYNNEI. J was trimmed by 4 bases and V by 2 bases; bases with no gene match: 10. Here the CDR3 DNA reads TGTGCCAGCAGTGAACCCGGGACAGTGGGGGCCTATGGCTACACCTTC. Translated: CASSEPGTVGAYGYTF.

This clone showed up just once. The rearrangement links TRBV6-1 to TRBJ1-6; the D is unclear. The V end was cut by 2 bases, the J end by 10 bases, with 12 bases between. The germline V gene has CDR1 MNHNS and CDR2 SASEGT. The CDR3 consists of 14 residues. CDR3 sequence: CASSEFGVSSPLHF. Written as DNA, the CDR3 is TGTGCCAGCAGTGAATTCGGGGTTTCATCACCCCTCCACTTT.

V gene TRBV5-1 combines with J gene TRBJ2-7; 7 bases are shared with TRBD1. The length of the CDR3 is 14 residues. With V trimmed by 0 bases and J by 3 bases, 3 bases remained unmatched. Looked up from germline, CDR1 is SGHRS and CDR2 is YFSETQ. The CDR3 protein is CASSLAPGGYEQYF. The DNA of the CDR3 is TGCGCCAGCAGCTTGGCGCCAGGGGGCTACGAGCAGTACTTC.

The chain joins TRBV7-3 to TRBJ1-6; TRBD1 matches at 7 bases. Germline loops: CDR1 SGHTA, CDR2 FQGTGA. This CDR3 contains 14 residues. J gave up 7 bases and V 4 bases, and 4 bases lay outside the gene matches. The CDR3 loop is CASSSGTENSPLHF. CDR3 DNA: TGTGCCAGCAGCTCCGGGACAGAAAATTCACCCCTCCACTTT.